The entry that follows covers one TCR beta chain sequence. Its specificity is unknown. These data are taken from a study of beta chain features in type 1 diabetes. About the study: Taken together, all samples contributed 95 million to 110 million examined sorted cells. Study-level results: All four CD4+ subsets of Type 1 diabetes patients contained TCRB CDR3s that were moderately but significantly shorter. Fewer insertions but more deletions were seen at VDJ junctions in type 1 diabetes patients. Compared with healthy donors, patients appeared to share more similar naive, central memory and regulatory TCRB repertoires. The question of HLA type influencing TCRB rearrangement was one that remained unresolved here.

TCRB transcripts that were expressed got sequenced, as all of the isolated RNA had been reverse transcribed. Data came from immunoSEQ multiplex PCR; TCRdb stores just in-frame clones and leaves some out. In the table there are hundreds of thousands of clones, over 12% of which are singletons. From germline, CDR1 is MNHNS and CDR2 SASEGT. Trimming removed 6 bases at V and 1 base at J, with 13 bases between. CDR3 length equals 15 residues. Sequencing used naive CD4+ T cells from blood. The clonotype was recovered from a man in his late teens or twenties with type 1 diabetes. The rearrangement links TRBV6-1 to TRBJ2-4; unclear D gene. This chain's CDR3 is CASSEEFLAKNIQYF. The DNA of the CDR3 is TGTGCCAGCAGCGAGGAGTTCCTGGCCAAAAACATTCAGTACTTC.